These 20 T cell receptor beta chains originate from one sample sequenced in a study of early T cells in non-severe SARS-CoV-2 infection. TCRdb analysed the 5' RACE reads with MiXCR anew, one entry per CDR3 protein. The data show around 31,000 distinct CDR3 sequences, approximately 6% seen once. The sample consisted of whole blood. These receptors were collected from an adult who was a healthcare worker with PCR-confirmed SARS-CoV-2 infection or an uninfected control (not recorded which).

In this sample, this clonotype turned up many times. The chain joins TRBV7-9 to TRBJ1-2, with unresolved D. The CDR3 extends over 15 amino acids. V was shortened by 7 bases and J by 10 bases, with 25 bases between the two germline ends. CDR1 SEHNR and CDR2 FQNEAQ come from the germline V gene (reference sequence). For the CDR3, the DNA is TGTGCCAGCACCCAAACGAGACATGGAGCTTGGGCCTACACCTTC. Its protein product is CASTQTRHGAWAYTF.

The rearrangement joins TRBV5-4 to TRBJ2-2; 8 bases are a match to TRBD2. The CDR3 covers 16 residues. Germline-derived CDR1 and CDR2 are SGHNT and YYREEE (reference sequence). The trim removed 3 bases at V and 2 bases at J, leaving 6 bases unmatched. The CDR3 DNA sequence: TGTGCCAGCAGCTCCTCTAGCGGGCTTAACACCGGGGAGCTGTTTTTT. Translation: CASSSSSGLNTGELFF.

This clonotype was seen ten or more times. V is TRBV11-1 and J is TRBJ2-3, with D tentatively TRBD2 (5 bases). The V end lost 3 bases, the J end lost 5 bases, and 12 bases lay between the germline ends. CDR1 SGHAT and CDR2 FQDESV come from the germline V gene (reference sequence). CDR3 size: 14 residues. CDR3 DNA: TGTGCCAGCAGCTTGGGGAGAGCATTAGATACGCAGTATTTT. The encoded protein is CASSLGRALDTQYF.

This clonotype was found many times. The CDR3 DNA reads TGTGCCAGCAGCCAAGTCGTAGCGGGAGGTTGGACCGGGGAGCTGTTTTTT. It encodes CASSQVVAGGWTGELFF. V gene TRBV4-2 combines with J gene TRBJ2-2, with 10 bases identical to TRBD2. Unmatched junction bases numbered 7, after V lost 1 base and J lost 5 bases. This CDR3 region has 17 residues. From germline, CDR1 is LGHNA and CDR2 YNFKEQ.

Many counts were recorded for this clonotype. The chain combines TRBV27 with TRBJ1-3; D is uncertain. CDR3 length: 13 residues. Germline V gene sequence: CDR1 MNHEY, CDR2 SMNVEV (reference sequence). Trimming left V 0 bases short and J 4 bases short, with 4 bases between. CDR3 DNA: TGTGCCAGCAGTTTATCTAAGGGAAACACCATATATTTT. Encoded protein: CASSLSKGNTIYF.

There are many counts of this clonotype. The rearrangement joins TRBV29-1 to TRBJ2-5, with 10 bases aligning to TRBD1. The CDR3 length is 14 residues. The V and J ends lost 8 bases and 4 bases, in that order; junction bases with no gene match: 10. Looked up from germline, CDR1 is SQVTM and CDR2 is ANQGSEA. CDR3 in DNA: TGCAGCATCCGGGGGGACAGGGGAGTAGAGACCCAGTACTTC. Protein: CSIRGDRGVETQYF.

This clonotype was detected many times. The chain couples TRBV20-1 to TRBJ1-1; 7 bases agree with TRBD1. In germline, CDR1 is DFQATT, CDR2 SNEGSKA (reference sequence). With V trimmed by 6 bases and J by 4 bases, 2 bases remained unmatched. CDR3 length equals 11 residues. CDR3 sequence: CSARDSTEAFF. As DNA, the CDR3 is TGCAGTGCACGGGACAGCACTGAAGCTTTCTTT.

This clonotype was observed many times. V gene TRBV10-3 combines with J gene TRBJ2-2, with 9 bases that match TRBD2. CDR1 and CDR2 from the germline V gene are ENHRY and SYGVKD. J lost 6 bases, V lost 10 bases, and 12 bases had no gene match. This CDR3 region has 15 residues. Here the CDR3 reads CATGTSRGGAGELFF. The CDR3, as DNA: TGTGCCACGGGGACTAGCAGAGGGGGCGCCGGGGAGCTGTTTTTT.

This clonotype has a count of ten or more. This rearrangement joins TRBV6-4 to TRBJ2-3; D unclear. There are 13 residues in the CDR3. Germline assignment: CDR1 MRHNA and CDR2 SNTAGT. The V end was cut by 2 bases, the J end by 4 bases, with 7 bases between. CDR3 sequence: CASSDGASDTQYF. The DNA of the CDR3 is TGTGCCAGCAGTGACGGCGCCTCAGATACGCAGTATTTT.

This clonotype came up many times. The chain uses TRBV20-1 and TRBJ1-1; tentative D call: TRBD1 (6 bases). Germline V gene sequence: CDR1 DFQATT, CDR2 SNEGSKA (reference sequence). The CDR3 runs 14 residues. V dropped 3 bases and J dropped 3 bases, with 14 bases sitting between them. The CDR3 DNA reads TGCAGTGCTAGTACCCCAGGGACACACACTGAAGCTTTCTTT. It translates to CSASTPGTHTEAFF.

This clonotype appeared many times. The chain carries TRBV5-6 and TRBJ2-7, with 9 bases aligning to TRBD1. This CDR3 has 13 amino acids. The V gene's germline CDR1 is SGHDT and CDR2 YYEEEE. Trimming at V came to 3 bases and at J to 3 bases, leaving 1 base not matched to a gene. DNA of the CDR3: TGTGCCAGCAGCTCGGACAGGGGCTACGAGCAGTACTTC. Translated: CASSSDRGYEQYF.

This clonotype was detected ten times or more. This sequence joins TRBV7-8 and TRBJ2-3; perhaps TRBD2 as D (6 bases). CDR1 is SGHVS, CDR2 FQNEAQ, per germline. Trimming pared 2 bases from V and 2 bases from J, leaving 14 bases between. The CDR3 is 16 residues long. CDR3 DNA: TGTGCCAGCAGCTTACGGCGGGGAGCGGTCACAGATACGCAGTATTTT. It codes for CASSLRRGAVTDTQYF.

The chain joins TRBV7-2 to TRBJ2-7; maybe TRBD2 (5 bases). V was shortened by 4 bases and J by 0 bases, with 10 bases between the two germline ends. Germline CDR1 SGHTA, CDR2 FQGNSA. The CDR3 length is 14 residues. For the CDR3, the DNA is TGTGCCAGCAGCTACCGGGAAGCCTCCTACGAGCAGTACTTC. Its protein is CASSYREASYEQYF.

The chain employs TRBV2 and TRBJ2-3; 9 nucleotides agree with TRBD2. V lost 2 bases and J lost 3; bases outside the gene matches: 6. Per germline, CDR1 SNHLY and CDR2 FYNNEI. CDR3 size: 16 residues. The CDR3 nucleotides read TGTGCCAGCAGTGAAAACGCGGGAGGGCAGACAGATACGCAGTATTTT. Its translation: CASSENAGGQTDTQYF.

Regarding this clonotype: The junction departs from the called germline gene at one end, perhaps through a read error. CDR3 in DNA: TGCGCCAGCAGCCAAGAGGGTAATACACCCCTCCACTTT. The encoded protein is CASSQEGNTPLHF. The rearrangement uses TRBV4-1 and TRBJ1-6; D remains ambiguous. From germline, CDR1 is MGHRA and CDR2 YSYEKL. CDR3 length: 13 amino acids.

This clonotype has only a few counts. This chain connects TRBV27 to TRBJ1-4; D call uncertain. V was shortened by 6 bases and J by 6 bases, with 11 bases between the two germline ends. The germline V gene has CDR1 MNHEY and CDR2 SMNVEV (reference sequence). The length of the CDR3 is 13 residues. CDR3 loop: CASSPSPYEKLFF. The CDR3 nucleotides are TGTGCCAGCAGCCCCTCCCCATATGAAAAACTGTTTTTT.

A word on this clonotype: A single base separates this from a much larger clone, so it may be a read error. The genes are TRBV3-1 and TRBJ2-5; the match to TRBD2 covers 7 bases. Germline CDR1 LGHDT, CDR2 YNNKEL (reference sequence). The trim removed 2 bases at V and 2 bases at J, leaving 5 bases unmatched. This CDR3 comprises 15 residues. This CDR3 reads CASSQWTRTQETQYF. The CDR3 DNA follows: TGTGCCAGCAGCCAATGGACTAGGACACAAGAGACCCAGTACTTC.

At least ten counts were recorded for this clonotype. The V and J genes are TRBV12-3 or TRBV12-4 and TRBJ2-3, with 9 bases fitting TRBD1. The CDR3 extends over 15 amino acids. After removal of 4 bases from V and 1 base from J, the junction contained 3 bases not matched to a gene. DNA for the CDR3: TGTGCCAGCAGTTATCGACAGGGGGGCACAGATACGCAGTATTTT. It yields the protein CASSYRQGGTDTQYF.

This clonotype was detected many times. J is TRBJ2-1 and V is TRBV6-4; D remains unclear. Germline CDR1 MRHNA, CDR2 SNTAGT. This CDR3 is 13 amino acids long. V dropped 0 bases and J dropped 7 bases, with 7 bases sitting between them. The CDR3 DNA sequence: TGTGCCAGCAGTGACTCGAGGCGAAATGAGCAGTTCTTC. Translating gives CASSDSRRNEQFF.

This clonotype occurred many times. V usage is TRBV6-6 and J usage is TRBJ2-6; no clear D. Trimming removed 9 bases from V and 0 bases from J, with 12 bases in between. The CDR3 is 15 residues long. The germline gives CDR1 MNHNY, CDR2 SVGAGI (reference sequence). CDR3 bases: TGTGCCAGTAGGTATTCCTCCTCTGGGGCCAACGTCCTGACTTTC. Amino acids: CASRYSSSGANVLTF.